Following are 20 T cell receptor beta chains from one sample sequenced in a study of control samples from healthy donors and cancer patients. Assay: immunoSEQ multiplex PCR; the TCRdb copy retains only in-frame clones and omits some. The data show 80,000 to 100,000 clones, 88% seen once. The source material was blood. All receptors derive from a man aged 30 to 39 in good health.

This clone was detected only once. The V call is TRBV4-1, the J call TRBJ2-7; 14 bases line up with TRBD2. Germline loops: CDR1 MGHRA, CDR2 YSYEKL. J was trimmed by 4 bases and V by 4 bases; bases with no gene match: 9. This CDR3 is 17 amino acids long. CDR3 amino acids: CASSPGLAGGQAYEQYF. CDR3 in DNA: TGCGCCAGCAGCCCCGGACTAGCGGGAGGCCAAGCGTACGAGCAGTACTTC.

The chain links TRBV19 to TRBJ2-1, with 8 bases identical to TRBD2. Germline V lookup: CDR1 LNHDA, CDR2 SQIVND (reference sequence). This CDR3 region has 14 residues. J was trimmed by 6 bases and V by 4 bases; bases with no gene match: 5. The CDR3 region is CASSTLTSGNEQFF. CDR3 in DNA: TGTGCCAGTAGTACCTTAACTAGCGGCAATGAGCAGTTCTTC.

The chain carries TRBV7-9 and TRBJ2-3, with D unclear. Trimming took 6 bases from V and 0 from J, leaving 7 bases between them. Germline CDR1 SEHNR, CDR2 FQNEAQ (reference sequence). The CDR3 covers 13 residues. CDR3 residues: CASRDGSTDTQYF. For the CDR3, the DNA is TGTGCCAGCAGGGACGGAAGCACAGATACGCAGTATTTT.

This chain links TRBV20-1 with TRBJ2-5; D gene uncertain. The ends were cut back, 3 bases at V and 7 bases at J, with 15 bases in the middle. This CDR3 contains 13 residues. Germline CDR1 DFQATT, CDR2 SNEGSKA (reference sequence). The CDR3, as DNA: TGCAGTGCTAGTGGTCACACGGATGGGACCCAGTACTTC. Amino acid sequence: CSASGHTDGTQYF.

The CDR3 reads CASSPQGAAYGYTF. The CDR3 nucleotides are TGTGCCAGCTCGCCCCAGGGGGCCGCCTATGGCTACACCTTC. V gene TRBV18 combines with J gene TRBJ1-2; 8 positions match TRBD1. The germline V gene has CDR1 KGHSH and CDR2 LQKENI. V trimming: 6 bases; J trimming: 4 bases; junction bases outside the gene matches: 7. CDR3 length: 14 amino acids.

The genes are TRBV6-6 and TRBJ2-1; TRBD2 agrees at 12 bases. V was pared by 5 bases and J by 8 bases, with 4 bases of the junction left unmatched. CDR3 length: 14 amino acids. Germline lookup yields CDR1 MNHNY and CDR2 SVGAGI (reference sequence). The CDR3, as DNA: TGTGCCAGCAGTCGACTAGCGGGAGTGGATGAGCAGTTCTTC. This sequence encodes CASSRLAGVDEQFF.

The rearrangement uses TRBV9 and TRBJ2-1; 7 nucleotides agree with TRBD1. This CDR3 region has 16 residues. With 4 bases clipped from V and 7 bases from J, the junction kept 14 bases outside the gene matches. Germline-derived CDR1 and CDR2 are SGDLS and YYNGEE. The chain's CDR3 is CASSPGDRQKGNEQFF. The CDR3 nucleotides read TGTGCCAGCAGCCCTGGGGACAGACAAAAGGGTAATGAGCAGTTCTTC.

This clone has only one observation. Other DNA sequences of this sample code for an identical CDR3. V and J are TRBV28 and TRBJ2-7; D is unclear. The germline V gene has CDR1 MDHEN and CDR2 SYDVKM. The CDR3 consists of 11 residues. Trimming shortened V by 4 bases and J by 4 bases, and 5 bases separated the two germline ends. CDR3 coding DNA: TGTGCCAGCAGTTCCCCATACGAGCAGTACTTC. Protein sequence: CASSSPYEQYF. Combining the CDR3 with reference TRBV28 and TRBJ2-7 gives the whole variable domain DVKVTQSSRYLVKRTGEKVFLECVQDMDHENMFWYRQDPGLGLRLIYFSYDVKMKEKGDIPEGYSVSREKKERFSLILESASTNQTSMYLCASSSPYEQYFGPGTRLTVT.

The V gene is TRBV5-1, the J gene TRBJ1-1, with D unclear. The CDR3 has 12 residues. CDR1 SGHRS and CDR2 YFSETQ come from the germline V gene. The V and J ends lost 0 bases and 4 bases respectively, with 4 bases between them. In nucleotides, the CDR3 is TGCGCCAGCAGCTTGGATGTCACTGAAGCTTTCTTT. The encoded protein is CASSLDVTEAFF.

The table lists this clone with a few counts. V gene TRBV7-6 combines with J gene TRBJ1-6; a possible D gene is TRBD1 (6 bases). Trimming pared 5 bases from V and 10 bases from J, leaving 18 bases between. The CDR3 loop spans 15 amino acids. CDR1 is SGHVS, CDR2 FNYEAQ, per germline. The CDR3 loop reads CASSLNGPGTSPLHF. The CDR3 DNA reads TGTGCCAGCAGCCTAAACGGTCCAGGGACATCACCCCTCCACTTT.

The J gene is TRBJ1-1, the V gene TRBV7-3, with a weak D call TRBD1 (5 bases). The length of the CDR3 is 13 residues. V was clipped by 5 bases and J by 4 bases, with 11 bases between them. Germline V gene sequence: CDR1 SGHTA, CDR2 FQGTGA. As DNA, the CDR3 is TGTGCCAGCAGCCTAGGGGTACTCACTGAAGCTTTCTTT. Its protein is CASSLGVLTEAFF.

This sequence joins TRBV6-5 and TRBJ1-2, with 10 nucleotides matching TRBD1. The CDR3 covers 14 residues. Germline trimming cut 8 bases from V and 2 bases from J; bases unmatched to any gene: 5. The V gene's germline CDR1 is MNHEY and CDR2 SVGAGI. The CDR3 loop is CASGGQGSNYGYTF. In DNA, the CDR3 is TGTGCCAGCGGGGGACAGGGGAGCAACTATGGCTACACCTTC.

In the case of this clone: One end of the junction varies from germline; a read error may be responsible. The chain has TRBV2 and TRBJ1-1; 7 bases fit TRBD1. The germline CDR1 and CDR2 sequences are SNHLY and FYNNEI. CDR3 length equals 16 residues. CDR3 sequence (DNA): TGTGCCAGCAGGGCGACAGGGAGGGTTGGGAACACTGGAGCTTTCTTT. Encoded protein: CASRATGRVGNTGAFF.

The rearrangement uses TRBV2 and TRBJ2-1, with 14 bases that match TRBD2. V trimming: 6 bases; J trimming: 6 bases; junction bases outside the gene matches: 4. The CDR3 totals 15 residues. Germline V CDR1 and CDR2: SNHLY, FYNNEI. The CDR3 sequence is CASRPGLAGVNEQFF. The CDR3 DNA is TGTGCCAGCAGACCGGGACTAGCGGGAGTCAATGAGCAGTTCTTC.

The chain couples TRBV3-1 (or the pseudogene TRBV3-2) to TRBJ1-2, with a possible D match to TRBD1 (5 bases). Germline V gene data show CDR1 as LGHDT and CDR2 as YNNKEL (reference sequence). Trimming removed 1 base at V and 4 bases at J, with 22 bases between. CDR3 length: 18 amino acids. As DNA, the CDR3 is TGTGCCAGCAGCCAAGCCGGGGGTAGAGGCAGCGCTAGCTATGGCTACACCTTC. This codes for CASSQAGGRGSASYGYTF.

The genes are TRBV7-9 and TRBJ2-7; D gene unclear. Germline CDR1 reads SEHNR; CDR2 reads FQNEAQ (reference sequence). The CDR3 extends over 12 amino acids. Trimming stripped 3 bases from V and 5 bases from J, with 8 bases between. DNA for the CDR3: TGTGCCAGCAGCTTTGAAGTCCACGAGCAGTACTTC. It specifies CASSFEVHEQYF.

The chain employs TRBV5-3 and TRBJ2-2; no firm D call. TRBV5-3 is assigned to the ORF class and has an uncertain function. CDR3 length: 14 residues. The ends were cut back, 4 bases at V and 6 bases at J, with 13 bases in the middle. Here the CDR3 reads CARSNRPLAGELFF. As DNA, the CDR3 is TGTGCCAGAAGCAACAGACCCCTCGCCGGGGAGCTGTTTTTT.

CDR3 bases: TGTGCCAGCAGCCCTTTGGGGCCGAGCTCCTACAATGAGCAGTTCTTC. This translates into CASSPLGPSSYNEQFF. The chain carries TRBV7-9 and TRBJ2-1, with D possibly matching TRBD1 (5 bases). V lost 5 bases and J 0 bases, leaving 14 bases between the germline ends. The CDR3 consists of 16 residues. Germline CDR1 SEHNR, CDR2 FQNEAQ (reference sequence).

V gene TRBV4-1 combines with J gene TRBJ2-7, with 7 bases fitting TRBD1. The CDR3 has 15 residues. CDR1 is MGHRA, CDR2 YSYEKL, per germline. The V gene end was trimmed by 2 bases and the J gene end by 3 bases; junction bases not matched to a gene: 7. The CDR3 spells CASSQTRDRVYEQYF. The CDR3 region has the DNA TGCGCCAGCAGCCAAACCCGGGACAGAGTCTACGAGCAGTACTTC.

The CDR3: CASSDSGRVHEQYF. For the CDR3, the DNA is TGTGCCAGCAGTGATAGCGGGAGGGTGCACGAGCAGTACTTC. The rearrangement links TRBV25-1 to TRBJ2-7; 11 bases line up with TRBD2. The germline gives CDR1 MGHDK, CDR2 SYGVNS. This CDR3 comprises 14 residues. The ends lost 3 bases at V and 5 bases at J; junction bases unmatched: 3.